This T cell receptor beta chain stems from a study of cytomegalovirus exposure and HLA in healthy donors. Notes on the study in general: Some segments of the V type, notably TRBV6-2 and TRBV6-3, were excluded as indistinguishable.

60 Vbeta and 13 Jbeta primers were used in PCR. TCRdb keeps only in-frame clones here, not all; method: immunoSEQ multiplex PCR. This table lists 49,000 or so clones. The CDR3 has 12 amino acids. From germline, CDR1 is SEHNR and CDR2 FQNEAQ (reference sequence). Trimming took off 2 bases at V and 9 bases at J, with 8 bases between the two ends. As regards this clone: Its antigen is currently unknown.

Sequencing input: PBMCs. The rearrangement uses TRBV7-9 and TRBJ2-1; possibly TRBD1 for D (5 bases). The TCR originated in a man in his forties in good health and CMV-seropositive. In DNA, the CDR3 is TGTGCCAGCAGCTTACAGGGCAGTGAGCAGTTCTTC. Its translation is CASSLQGSEQFF.